The T cell receptor beta chain under discussion was sequenced for a study of identifying expanded T cells in peripheral blood. Study-wide results and caveats: About 1.3 clones differed between technical replicates, versus about 15 and 19 over time. Two-week clone count variance significantly increased as total template count grew.

V lost 4 bases and J lost 1, with 7 bases in between. The CDR3 sequence is 13 residues long. Germline CDR1 and CDR2: WNHNN and SYGVQD (reference sequence). Regarding this clone: The antigen is undetermined.

Profiled with immunoSEQ multiplex PCR; TCRdb holds only in-frame clones, not every one. The sample comprises some 93,000 clones, nearly 90% of which are singletons, and 5.5% to 6% rests with the top ten. Healthy donors had no documented immune events, such as infections, while sampled. The sequenced sample was blood. The chain has TRBV10-1 and TRBJ2-5; D is ambiguous. The receptor was isolated from a person aged 18 to 75 in good health. CDR3 in DNA: TGCGCCAGCAGTGGTCAGTTCCAAGAGACCCAGTACTTC. It specifies CASSGQFQETQYF.